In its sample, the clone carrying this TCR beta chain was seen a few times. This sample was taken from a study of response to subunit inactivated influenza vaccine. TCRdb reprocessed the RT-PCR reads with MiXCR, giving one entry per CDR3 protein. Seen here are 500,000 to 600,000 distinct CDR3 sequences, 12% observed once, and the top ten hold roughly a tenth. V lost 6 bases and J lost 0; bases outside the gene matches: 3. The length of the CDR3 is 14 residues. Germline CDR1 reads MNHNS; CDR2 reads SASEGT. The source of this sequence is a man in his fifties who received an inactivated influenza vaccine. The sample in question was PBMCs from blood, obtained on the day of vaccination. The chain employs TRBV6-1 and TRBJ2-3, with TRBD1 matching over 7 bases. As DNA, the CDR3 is TGTGCCAGCAGAGCAGGGGGTAGCACAGATACGCAGTATTTT. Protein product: CASRAGGSTDTQYF.